These 21 T cell receptor beta chains were sequenced from one sample in a study of OX40 agonist ivuxolimab in advanced cancers. Assay: immunoSEQ multiplex PCR; the TCRdb copy retains only in-frame clones and omits some. The table lists about 19,000 clones, less than 95% of them singletons, with 49% in the top ten. The starting material was CD4+ or CD8+ T cells sorted from blood, obtained in a trial of the OX40 agonist ivuxolimab. The receptors stem from an adult with an advanced solid tumor such as melanoma, head and neck, liver or kidney cancer.

The chain links TRBV7-9 to TRBJ2-7; 9 nucleotides line up with TRBD1. Germline trimming cut 5 bases from V and 1 base from J; bases unmatched to any gene: 9. CDR3 size: 16 residues. CDR1 and CDR2 from the germline V gene are SEHNR and FQNEAQ (reference sequence). The CDR3 sequence is CASSISRDRASYEQYF. The CDR3 nucleotides are TGTGCCAGCAGCATAAGCCGGGACAGGGCGTCCTACGAGCAGTACTTC.

V is TRBV11-3 and J is TRBJ2-7; tentative D call: TRBD1 (5 bases). The CDR3 covers 14 residues. Between the trimmed V and J ends, which lost 6 bases and 1 base, there was a span of 13 bases. Per the germline V gene, CDR1 is SGHNT and CDR2 is YENEEA. CDR3 sequence reads: CASSWGLTSYEQYF. Written as DNA, the CDR3 is TGTGCCAGCAGTTGGGGCCTTACTTCCTACGAGCAGTACTTC.

This clone showed up just once. A junction end diverges from the germline sequence, so it may reflect a read error. The sample has other DNA sequences that encode this CDR3 too. The chain links TRBV6-6 to TRBJ2-2; TRBD2 matches 7 bases. This CDR3 is 16 amino acids long. Germline V gives CDR1 MNHNY, CDR2 SVGAGI (reference sequence). The CDR3 DNA is TGTGCCAGCAGCTACTCCTGGGGGGGAACCACCGGGGAGCTGTTTTTT. Its protein product is CASSYSWGGTTGELFF.

This rearrangement joins TRBV19 to TRBJ2-7; unclear D gene. V was pared by 3 bases and J by 3 bases, with 15 bases between. The CDR3 runs 15 residues. CDR1 and CDR2 (germline): LNHDA, SQIVND (reference sequence). CDR3 DNA: TGTGCCAGTAGTATCGGGCCGGGCGACCGCTACGAGCAGTACTTC. Translating it yields CASSIGPGDRYEQYF.

V is TRBV28 and J is TRBJ1-5, with D possibly matching TRBD1 (6 bases). This CDR3 is 14 amino acids long. The V gene lost 2 bases and the J gene lost 5 bases, with 10 bases spanning the gap. Germline V CDR1 and CDR2: MDHEN, SYDVKM. The CDR3 nucleotides are TGTGCCAGCAGTTTAGAGACAGGTGATCAGCCCCAGCATTTT. Translation gives CASSLETGDQPQHF.

The rearrangement uses TRBV6-1 and TRBJ2-1; 7 bases agree with TRBD2. The length of the CDR3 is 15 residues. V shed 1 base, J shed 5 bases, and the junction held 5 bases outside the gene matches. Germline values: CDR1 MNHNS, CDR2 SASEGT. CDR3 protein: CASSEGGSGNNEQFF. The CDR3 coding sequence is TGTGCCAGCAGTGAAGGGGGGAGCGGGAACAATGAGCAGTTCTTC.

This chain joins TRBV9 and TRBJ2-2, with 7 bases lining up with TRBD2. V was clipped by 2 bases and J by 6 bases; unmatched bases: 13. CDR1 and CDR2 from the germline V gene are SGDLS and YYNGEE. The CDR3 consists of 17 residues. The CDR3, as DNA: TGTGCCAGCAGCGTTGGAGGTCGGCGGGAGCCATCCGGGGAGCTGTTTTTT. It yields the protein CASSVGGRREPSGELFF.

The chain recombines TRBV27 with TRBJ2-2; D unclear. V was pared by 10 bases and J by 0 bases, with 3 bases between. Per germline, CDR1 MNHEY and CDR2 SMNVEV (reference sequence). The CDR3 has 11 amino acids. CDR3 bases: TGTGCCACCGCGAACACCGGGGAGCTGTTTTTT. This codes for CATANTGELFF.

The count of this clone is one. The chain joins TRBV11-2 to TRBJ1-6; D is undetermined. CDR3 size: 15 residues. V dropped 0 bases and J dropped 13 bases, with 16 bases sitting between them. The germline CDR1 and CDR2 sequences are SGHAT and FQNNGV. CDR3 in amino acids: CASSLDVAANHPLHF. CDR3 coding DNA: TGTGCCAGCAGCTTAGATGTGGCAGCCAATCACCCCCTCCACTTT. Combining the CDR3 with reference TRBV11-2 and TRBJ1-6 gives the whole variable domain EAGVAQSPRYKIIEKRQSVAFWCNPISGHATLYWYQQILGQGPKLLIQFQNNGVVDDSQLPKDRFSAERLKGVDSTLKIQPAKLEDSAVYLCASSLDVAANHPLHFGNGTRLTVT.

The chain recombines TRBV27 with TRBJ2-7, with 7 positions matching TRBD1. The CDR3 runs to 14 residues. The junction had 1 base not matched to a gene; V was cut back by 0 bases and J by 2 bases. Germline loops: CDR1 MNHEY, CDR2 SMNVEV (reference sequence). CDR3 region: CASSLSGTAYEQYF. Written as DNA, the CDR3 is TGTGCCAGCAGTTTATCGGGGACAGCCTACGAGCAGTACTTC.

This clone occurred once. The chain combines TRBV19 with TRBJ2-7; D is unresolved. The CDR3 runs to 15 residues. Trimming took 3 bases from V and 2 from J, leaving 14 bases between them. In germline, CDR1 is LNHDA, CDR2 SQIVND (reference sequence). Here the CDR3 DNA reads TGTGCCAGTAGTATTTCCGGCTACGGCCCCTACGAGCAGTACTTC. It codes for CASSISGYGPYEQYF.

The rearrangement uses TRBV4-3 and TRBJ2-1; TRBD2 matches 10 bases. Looked up from germline, CDR1 is LGHNA and CDR2 is YSLEER. The CDR3 runs to 15 residues. The V and J ends lost 1 base and 7 bases, in that order; junction bases with no gene match: 4. The CDR3 nucleotides read TGCGCCAGCAGCCAAGCCGGACTAGCGGTAAATGAGCAGTTCTTC. Translating it yields CASSQAGLAVNEQFF.

The chain recombines TRBV9 with TRBJ1-1; D not certain. V shed 0 bases and J shed 1 base, with 7 bases lying between them. CDR1 is SGDLS, CDR2 YYNGEE, per germline. The CDR3 consists of 14 residues. Written as DNA, the CDR3 is TGTGCCAGCAGCGTAGCATCCGGGAACACTGAAGCTTTCTTT. This codes for CASSVASGNTEAFF.

The chain links TRBV28 to TRBJ1-1; tentative D call: TRBD1 (5 bases). There are 12 residues in the CDR3. Germline V gene lookup returns CDR1 MDHEN and CDR2 SYDVKM. Trimming removed 3 bases at V and 4 bases at J, with 6 bases between. The CDR3 loop is CASSFGTTEAFF. The CDR3 DNA follows: TGTGCCAGCAGTTTCGGGACCACTGAAGCTTTCTTT.

The chain links TRBV6-4 to TRBJ2-5; 7 bases match TRBD2. The CDR3 has 17 amino acids. The germline V gene encodes CDR1 MRHNA and CDR2 SNTAGT. Unmatched junction bases numbered 11, after V lost 0 bases and J lost 4 bases. CDR3 sequence (DNA): TGTGCCAGCAGTGACTCTTGTCGGCGGGGGAGAGGAGAGACCCAGTACTTC. Its translation is CASSDSCRRGRGETQYF.

The chain carries TRBV2 and TRBJ2-3; D is unclear. The CDR3 spans 11 residues. Germline V gene data show CDR1 as SNHLY and CDR2 as FYNNEI. V was cut by 4 bases and J by 6 bases, with 5 bases left in between. The DNA for the CDR3 is TGTGCCAGCAGTGGGGTGGATACGCAGTATTTT. Translating it yields CASSGVDTQYF.

This clone occurred once. This chain joins TRBV5-6 and TRBJ1-5; D gene uncertain. The CDR3 is made up of 14 amino acids. In germline, CDR1 is SGHDT, CDR2 YYEEEE. Trimming took 4 bases from V and 4 from J, leaving 12 bases between them. CDR3 nucleotide sequence: TGTGCCAGCAGCATGCGCCCCGGGAATCAGCCCCAGCATTTT. It yields the protein CASSMRPGNQPQHF.

The chain couples TRBV15 to TRBJ2-7; the D gene is possibly TRBD1 (6 bases). This CDR3 contains 15 residues. From germline, CDR1 is LNHNV and CDR2 YYDKDF (reference sequence). V was pared by 1 base and J by 3 bases, with 13 bases between. The CDR3 region has the DNA TGTGCCACCAGCAGAGTCGTGGGGGCCATCTACGAGCAGTACTTC. Encoded protein: CATSRVVGAIYEQYF.

This clone was counted once. J is TRBJ2-5 and V is TRBV28; D possibly corresponds to TRBD1 (6 bases). Judging by the DNA end, TRBJ2-7 fits better; the J call may be wrong. The germline V gene has CDR1 MDHEN and CDR2 SYDVKM. The CDR3 sequence is 14 residues long. The CDR3 sequence is CASSSGTNSYEQYF. The DNA of the CDR3 is TGTGCCAGCAGCTCCGGGACAAACTCCTACGAGCAGTACTTC.

The chain joins TRBV7-9 to TRBJ1-4, with a possible D match to TRBD1 (5 bases). Trimming stripped 1 base from V and 0 bases from J, with 9 bases between. This CDR3 is 16 amino acids long. The germline V gene encodes CDR1 SEHNR and CDR2 FQNEAQ (reference sequence). Here the CDR3 DNA reads TGTGCCAGCAGCTTAGATGGGACCGCAACTAATGAAAAACTGTTTTTT. Translating gives CASSLDGTATNEKLFF.

V and J are TRBV4-2 and TRBJ1-1, with D unresolved. With 0 bases removed from V and 0 bases from J, the gap between germline ends came to 17 bases. The CDR3 sequence is 18 residues long. Germline CDR1 LGHNA, CDR2 YNFKEQ. The CDR3 DNA sequence: TGTGCCAGCAGCCAAGACGGACTAACCAAATCCATGAACACTGAAGCTTTCTTT. This gives the protein CASSQDGLTKSMNTEAFF.